Listed here are 20 T cell receptor beta chains from one sample, sequenced in a study of blood T cell repertoires in COVID-19. Assay: immunoSEQ multiplex PCR; the TCRdb copy retains only in-frame clones and omits some. The sample includes about 200,000 clones, approximately 84% of them seen just once. The sample was peripheral blood. The receptor set was obtained from a woman aged 45-60 years with active or convalescent COVID-19.

This sequence joins TRBV19 and TRBJ2-7; D possibly corresponds to TRBD2 (5 bases). This CDR3 spans 13 amino acids. The germline V gene has CDR1 LNHDA and CDR2 SQIVND (reference sequence). Deletions cut 5 bases from V and 3 bases from J, with 11 bases between. CDR3 sequence: CASSRTSLYEQYF. The CDR3 nucleotides read TGTGCCAGTAGTCGGACTTCTCTCTACGAGCAGTACTTC. Complete variable domain (other parts from reference TRBV19 and TRBJ2-7): DGGITQSPKYLFRKEGQNVTLSCEQNLNHDAMYWYRQDPGQGLRLIYYSQIVNDFQKGDIAEGYSVSREKKESFPLTVTSAQKNPTAFYLCASSRTSLYEQYFGPGTRLTVT.

The V and J genes are TRBV6-5 and TRBJ1-2; D call uncertain. The V end was cut by 2 bases, the J end by 4 bases, with 8 bases between. Germline-derived CDR1 and CDR2 are MNHEY and SVGAGI. The CDR3 sequence is 13 residues long. The CDR3 loop is CASSYGQAYGYTF. The CDR3 coding sequence is TGTGCCAGCAGTTACGGGCAGGCCTATGGCTACACCTTC.

The rearrangement uses TRBV2 and TRBJ1-6; 7 bases are a match to TRBD1. V was pared by 6 bases and J by 9 bases, with 11 bases of the junction left unmatched. The germline V gene encodes CDR1 SNHLY and CDR2 FYNNEI. The CDR3 contains 15 residues. CDR3 bases: TGTGCCAGCAGAGGCGCAGGGGGTTTAATTTCACCCCTCCACTTT. Its protein is CASRGAGGLISPLHF.

The chain couples TRBV11-2 to TRBJ1-3; D possibly corresponds to TRBD1 (6 bases). The V gene lost 5 bases and the J gene lost 3 bases, with 8 bases spanning the gap. The CDR3 loop spans 13 amino acids. Germline loops: CDR1 SGHAT, CDR2 FQNNGV. Written as DNA, the CDR3 is TGTGCCAGCAGCCGACAGGTTGGAAACACCATATATTTT. It codes for CASSRQVGNTIYF.

The chain recombines TRBV19 with TRBJ1-4; 10 bases match TRBD1. This CDR3 is built from 15 residues. The V and J ends lost 6 bases and 4 bases, in that order; junction bases with no gene match: 5. CDR1 and CDR2 from the germline V gene are LNHDA and SQIVND (reference sequence). CDR3 coding DNA: TGTGCCAGTAGCCCCTGGACAGGGGGTAATGAAAAACTGTTTTTT. This gives the protein CASSPWTGGNEKLFF.

V and J are TRBV6-5 and TRBJ1-2, with 8 bases that match TRBD1. Germline V gives CDR1 MNHEY, CDR2 SVGAGI. V was clipped by 0 bases and J by 6 bases; unmatched bases: 0. CDR3 size: 13 residues. The CDR3 spells CASSYSDRDGYTF. The CDR3 DNA sequence: TGTGCCAGCAGTTACTCGGACAGGGATGGCTACACCTTC.

V and J are TRBV2 and TRBJ2-7; TRBD2 matches 10 bases. Germline loops: CDR1 SNHLY, CDR2 FYNNEI. The CDR3 has 19 amino acids. Trimming at V came to 1 base and at J to 2 bases, leaving 14 bases not matched to a gene. The CDR3 sequence is CASSEVRGSGGHKPYEQYV. CDR3 coding DNA: TGTGCCAGCAGTGAAGTTCGGGGTAGCGGGGGGCATAAACCCTACGAGCAGTACGTC.

This clone was recorded a few times. V gene TRBV13 combines with J gene TRBJ2-7, with TRBD2 matching over 10 bases. Trimming cost V 3 bases and J 7 bases; bases outside gene matches: 6. Germline-derived CDR1 and CDR2 are PRHDT and FYEKMQ (reference sequence). The CDR3 is made up of 14 amino acids. CDR3 sequence: CASSFRAGGTEQYF. CDR3 nucleotide sequence: TGTGCCAGCAGCTTCAGAGCGGGAGGGACTGAGCAGTACTTC.

This sequence joins TRBV6-5 and TRBJ2-2, with 7 bases identical to TRBD1. CDR1 and CDR2 from the germline V gene are MNHEY and SVGAGI. The V and J ends lost 10 bases and 1 base, in that order; junction bases with no gene match: 9. The CDR3 covers 15 residues. CDR3 bases: TGTGCCACCTCCCCCCGGACAGGGAACACCGGGGAGCTGTTTTTT. Amino acids: CATSPRTGNTGELFF.

The CDR3 coding sequence is TGTGCCAGCAGCTCCGATCAGGGCCCTGGAAACACCATATATTTT. Translated, it gives CASSSDQGPGNTIYF. The rearrangement joins TRBV7-7 to TRBJ1-3; possible D gene TRBD1, 5 bases. The V end lost 4 bases, the J end lost 2 bases, and 12 bases lay between the germline ends. The CDR3 totals 15 residues. Germline lookup yields CDR1 SSHAT and CDR2 FNYEAQ (reference sequence).

This clone occurred a few times. This chain uses TRBV19 with TRBJ1-5, with TRBD1 matching 7 bases. The V gene's germline CDR1 is LNHDA and CDR2 SQIVND (reference sequence). This CDR3 has 15 residues. With V trimmed by 1 base and J by 5 bases, 5 bases remained unmatched. The CDR3 region is CASSIVGGLDQPQHF. Written as DNA, the CDR3 is TGTGCCAGTAGTATAGTAGGGGGCCTGGATCAGCCCCAGCATTTT. Based on the CDR3 plus reference TRBV19 and TRBJ1-5, the full variable domain is DGGITQSPKYLFRKEGQNVTLSCEQNLNHDAMYWYRQDPGQGLRLIYYSQIVNDFQKGDIAEGYSVSREKKESFPLTVTSAQKNPTAFYLCASSIVGGLDQPQHFGDGTRLSIL.

The chain employs TRBV3-1 (or the pseudogene TRBV3-2) and TRBJ1-5, with 8 bases fitting TRBD1. Trimming took 4 bases from V and 1 from J; bases not matched to a gene: 0. Germline lookup yields CDR1 LGHDT and CDR2 YNNKEL (reference sequence). The CDR3 runs 14 residues. The CDR3 loop is CASSRQGSNQPQHF. In DNA form, the CDR3 reads TGTGCCAGCAGCCGACAGGGGAGCAATCAGCCCCAGCATTTT.

The rearrangement joins TRBV9 to TRBJ1-1; D ambiguous. Between the trimmed V and J ends, which lost 4 bases and 4 bases, there was a span of 20 bases. Germline CDR1 SGDLS, CDR2 YYNGEE. This CDR3 spans 16 amino acids. CDR3 in amino acids: CASSPRTGPGSTEAFF. DNA for the CDR3: TGTGCCAGCAGCCCCCGTACTGGACCGGGGTCCACTGAAGCTTTCTTT.

This chain connects TRBV5-4 to TRBJ2-1; possible D gene TRBD1, 5 bases. CDR3 length: 14 residues. From germline, CDR1 is SGHNT and CDR2 YYREEE (reference sequence). V was trimmed by 4 bases and J by 7 bases, leaving 15 bases between them. Written as DNA, the CDR3 is TGTGCCAGCAGCCGGTCCTCAGACAGAAATGAGCAGTTCTTC. Its protein product is CASSRSSDRNEQFF.

The V and J genes are TRBV9 and TRBJ1-4; D call uncertain. This CDR3 comprises 13 residues. Germline loops: CDR1 SGDLS, CDR2 YYNGEE. V was trimmed by 1 base and J by 7 bases, leaving 8 bases between them. The CDR3 sequence: CASSVRSSEKLFF. DNA of the CDR3: TGTGCCAGCAGCGTAAGGAGTAGTGAAAAACTGTTTTTT.

The rearrangement links TRBV2 to TRBJ1-2; 8 positions match TRBD1. This CDR3 region has 15 residues. J was trimmed by 5 bases and V by 8 bases; bases with no gene match: 13. Germline values: CDR1 SNHLY, CDR2 FYNNEI. The DNA for the CDR3 is TGTGCCAGCTCTGGACAGGGTGGATTTGGGTATGGCTACACCTTC. Amino acid sequence: CASSGQGGFGYGYTF.

The chain is built from TRBV11-2 and TRBJ2-1; the D gene is possibly TRBD2 (6 bases). The V end lost 5 bases, the J end lost 9 bases, and 14 bases lay between the germline ends. Germline loops: CDR1 SGHAT, CDR2 FQNNGV. The CDR3 runs to 13 residues. CDR3 in DNA: TGTGCCAGCAGCCCGGCGGGATGGGGTGAGCAGTTCTTC. Encoded protein: CASSPAGWGEQFF.

V gene TRBV10-3 combines with J gene TRBJ1-4; 12 bases match TRBD1. This CDR3 is 16 amino acids long. Trimming cost V 4 bases and J 8 bases; bases outside gene matches: 8. Germline V gene lookup returns CDR1 ENHRY and CDR2 SYGVKD. This CDR3 is CAISVEVGTGGEKLFF. The CDR3 DNA follows: TGTGCCATCAGTGTGGAGGTGGGGACAGGGGGCGAAAAACTGTTTTTT.

This clone was detected once. This rearrangement joins TRBV7-9 to TRBJ1-6, with D perhaps TRBD1 (6 bases). Trimming cost V 3 bases and J 7 bases, with 7 bases left between them. The germline V gene encodes CDR1 SEHNR and CDR2 FQNEAQ (reference sequence). The length of the CDR3 is 13 residues. CDR3 amino acids: CASSLDRNSPLHF. CDR3 in DNA: TGTGCCAGCAGCTTGGACAGAAATTCACCCCTCCACTTT.

The J gene is TRBJ2-5, the V gene TRBV5-4; no clear D. The germline CDR1 and CDR2 sequences are SGHNT and YYREEE (reference sequence). This CDR3 has 14 amino acids. V was trimmed by 4 bases and J by 6 bases, leaving 16 bases between them. CDR3 protein: CASSLDWSAKTQYF. CDR3 DNA sequence: TGTGCCAGCAGCCTCGACTGGTCGGCGAAGACCCAGTACTTC.